A selection of T cell receptor beta chains follows, all from one sample in a study of Graves' ophthalmopathy and Graves' hyperthyroidism. TCRdb re-called the multiplex PCR reads through MiXCR, storing one row per CDR3 protein. This table holds about 220,000 distinct CDR3 sequences, about a fifth found once. The sequencing sample was made of peripheral blood. The source of these receptors is a woman aged 45 to 65 with Graves' ophthalmopathy. CDR3s leave out the opening cysteine and the closing phenylalanine or tryptophan. The order of the fields is J gene, V gene, clone size, CDR3 protein. Size is omitted from some rows. Given values are once, few, many or a class for expanded clones.

TRBJ2-5 TRBV15 many ATSRDRSGGSGTQY
TRBJ2-5 TRBV13 many ASSRWLAGQTQY
TRBJ2-5 TRBV6-1 many ASSLRTGWGTQY
TRBJ2-2 TRBV19 many ASGIGTTSQAGELF
TRBJ1-1 TRBV6-5 NA ASRLAGTALNTEAF
TRBJ2-7 TRBV20-1 many SAKTAFYEQY
TRBJ1-4 TRBV6-4 many ASSPPSSSVDEKLF
TRBJ1-1 TRBV6-2/TRBV6-3 many ASRGTHQNTEAF
TRBJ2-7 TRBV6-1 many ASRVDPLGTNYEQY
TRBJ2-5 TRBV28 NA ASSSWTAQETQY
TRBJ2-5 TRBV7-8 few ASSQGVAAQETQY
TRBJ2-7 TRBV12-3/TRBV12-4 many ASRGLAYEQY
TRBJ2-7 TRBV28 NA ASSDVRTGLEQY
TRBJ1-6 TRBV25-1 many ASRRTGAYNSPLH
TRBJ2-1 TRBV7-2 many AQGGPAGGPENEQF
TRBJ2-7 TRBV12-3/TRBV12-4 many ASSTGQGLGEQY
TRBJ1-2 TRBV12-3/TRBV12-4 few ASSGTGRGYT
TRBJ2-7 TRBV20-1 many SASSGQNYEQY
TRBJ1-1 TRBV5-5 many ASSWETGRMNTEAF
TRBJ2-7 TRBV5-1 NA ASTLAGDLYEQY
TRBJ2-7 TRBV4-2 many ASSQDGGSYEQY
TRBJ2-5 TRBV5-1 few ASSYNSQETQY
TRBJ1-1 TRBV12-3/TRBV12-4 NA ASNQIGGPGGTEAF
TRBJ2-7 TRBV20-1 few SAWTSGPYEQY
TRBJ1-1 TRBV12-3/TRBV12-4 many ASSQQGRSEAF
TRBJ2-7 TRBV13 many ASSLGPFSGDSSYEQY
TRBJ2-5 TRBV28 many ASSSWSGGGQETQY
TRBJ2-7 TRBV6-1 many ASQYEQY
TRBJ2-5 TRBV30 many AWSVSGMGETQY
TRBJ1-1 TRBV12-3/TRBV12-4 many ASSLAGRLVSEAF
TRBJ2-2 TRBV5-1 many ASSLVVNTGELF
TRBJ2-7 TRBV28 many ASRRRDRYPYEQY
TRBJ2-5 TRBV20-1 many SALAGNQETQY
TRBJ2-7 TRBV7-2 many ASSRSSLEQY
TRBJ1-5 TRBV2 many ASTLDNPKDQPQH
TRBJ2-7 TRBV7-3 NA ASSPTREADEQY
TRBJ2-7 TRBV11-2 many ASSPVANDNYEQY
TRBJ2-7 TRBV28 many ASSPAPVSYEQY
TRBJ2-7 TRBV6-1 NA TSTRDPTYEQY
TRBJ1-1 TRBV28 many ASSPPGQGARAF
TRBJ1-1 TRBV28 NA ASSLGRGGTEAF
TRBJ1-5 TRBV30 many AWSVGVTQPQH
TRBJ2-7 TRBV7-3 NA ASSPSTGGYEQY
TRBJ2-3 TRBV18 many ASSPPLRESTDTQY
TRBJ2-5 TRBV4-1 many ASSPRQASGRALEETQY
TRBJ2-7 TRBV28 many ASSLFSNTYEQY